What follows are 5 T cell receptor beta chains derived from one specimen sequenced in a study of blood T cell dynamics during melanoma immunotherapy. The time point is: pre-treatment baseline. Profiling relied on immunoSEQ multiplex PCR, and the TCRdb table lists in-frame clones only, not all of them. Of fewer than 15,000 clones listed, just over 90% are singletons. Here the sequenced sample was effector memory CD8+ T cells from blood, taken from a patient treated with checkpoint blockade. Receptors were obtained from a human donor with melanoma.

V gene TRBV28 combines with J gene TRBJ2-5, with 8 bases that match TRBD1. The CDR3 is 15 amino acids. Germline V gene sequence: CDR1 MDHEN, CDR2 SYDVKM. The V and J ends lost 6 bases and 4 bases, in that order; junction bases with no gene match: 10. This CDR3 reads CASSPDRAYGETQYF. The CDR3 DNA reads TGTGCCAGCAGCCCGGACAGGGCATACGGAGAGACCCAGTACTTC.

The chain uses TRBV4-1 and TRBJ2-2, with D unresolved. The CDR3 is 15 residues long. Trimming stripped 0 bases from V and 3 bases from J, with 8 bases between. Germline V CDR1 and CDR2: MGHRA, YSYEKL. CDR3 bases: TGCGCCAGCAGCCAAGATAATCGCGACACCGGGGAGCTGTTTTTT. Its translation: CASSQDNRDTGELFF.

The chain carries TRBV18 and TRBJ2-3, with D perhaps matching TRBD2 (6 bases). CDR3 length: 14 residues. Germline V gene data show CDR1 as KGHSH and CDR2 as LQKENI. V dropped 3 bases and J dropped 6 bases, with 13 bases sitting between them. CDR3 DNA sequence: TGTGCCAGCTCACCCAGAGCGGGCCGCGATACGCAGTATTTT. This gives the protein CASSPRAGRDTQYF.

This rearrangement joins TRBV29-1 to TRBJ1-1; unclear D gene. The CDR3 sequence is 11 residues long. V was cut by 7 bases and J by 2 bases, with 8 bases left in between. Per the germline V gene, CDR1 is SQVTM and CDR2 is ANQGSEA. The CDR3 here is CSGTENTEAFF. The CDR3 DNA sequence: TGCAGCGGGACCGAAAACACTGAAGCTTTCTTT.

The chain has TRBV19 and TRBJ2-3; D is unclear. V lost 6 bases, J lost 5 bases, and 9 bases lay in between. The CDR3 has 12 residues. Germline loops: CDR1 LNHDA, CDR2 SQIVND (reference sequence). The CDR3 loop is CASSLGLDTQYF. The CDR3 region has the DNA TGTGCCAGTAGCCTTGGGCTAGATACGCAGTATTTT.